The source of this TCR beta chain is a study of CD8 T cells in Susac syndrome. A quantity of about 0.5 to 1 ug RNA underwent reverse transcription using random hexamers. TCRdb independently ran MiXCR on the immunoSEQ multiplex PCR reads; one entry per CDR3 protein. Of 110,000 to 150,000 distinct CDR3 sequences listed, almost 96% are singletons. J lost 8 bases, V lost 5 bases, and 5 bases had no gene match. The CDR3 loop spans 14 amino acids. Germline V gene lookup returns CDR1 SGHAT and CDR2 FQNNGV. The sample comprised CD4+ T cells from PBMCs. This clonotype was obtained from a human donor with Susac syndrome. The chain uses TRBV11-2 and TRBJ1-6; 8 nucleotides match TRBD1. The CDR3 DNA reads TGTGCCAGCAGCAGACAGGGGAGGGATTCACCCCTCCACTTT. This gives the protein CASSRQGRDSPLHF.